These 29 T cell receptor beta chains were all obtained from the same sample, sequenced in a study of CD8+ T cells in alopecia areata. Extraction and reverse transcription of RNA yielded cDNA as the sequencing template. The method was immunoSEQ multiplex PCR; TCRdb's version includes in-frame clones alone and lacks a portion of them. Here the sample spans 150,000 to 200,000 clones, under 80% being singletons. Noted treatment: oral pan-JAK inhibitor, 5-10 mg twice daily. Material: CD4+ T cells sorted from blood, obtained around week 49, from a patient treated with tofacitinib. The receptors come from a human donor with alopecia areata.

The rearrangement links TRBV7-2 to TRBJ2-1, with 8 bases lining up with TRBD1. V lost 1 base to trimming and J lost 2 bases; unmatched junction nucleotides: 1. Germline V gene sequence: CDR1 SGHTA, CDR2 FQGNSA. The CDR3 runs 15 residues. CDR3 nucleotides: TGTGCCAGCAGCTTAGAGGGACAGGCCTACAATGAGCAGTTCTTC. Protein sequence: CASSLEGQAYNEQFF.

CDR3 amino acids: CASSPSQGGTEAFF. CDR3 nucleotide sequence: TGTGCCAGCAGTCCCTCGCAGGGGGGTACTGAAGCTTTCTTT. The chain uses TRBV6-1 and TRBJ1-1, with 7 bases matching TRBD1. CDR1 is MNHNS and CDR2 is SASEGT in the germline V gene. CDR3 length: 14 amino acids. Trimming cost V 5 bases and J 5 bases; bases outside gene matches: 8.

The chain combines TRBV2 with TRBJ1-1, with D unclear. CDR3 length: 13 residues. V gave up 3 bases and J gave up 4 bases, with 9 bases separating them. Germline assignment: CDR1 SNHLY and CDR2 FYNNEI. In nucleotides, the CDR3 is TGTGCCAGCAGTGATCTGCTGAGCACTGAAGCTTTCTTT. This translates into CASSDLLSTEAFF.

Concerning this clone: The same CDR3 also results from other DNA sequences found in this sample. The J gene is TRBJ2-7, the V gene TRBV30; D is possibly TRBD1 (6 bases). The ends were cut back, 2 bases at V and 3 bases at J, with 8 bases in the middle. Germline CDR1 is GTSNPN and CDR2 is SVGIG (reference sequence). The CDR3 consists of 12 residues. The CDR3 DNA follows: TGTGCCTGGAGTAAAGGGGGCTACGAGCAGTACTTC. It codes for CAWSKGGYEQYF.

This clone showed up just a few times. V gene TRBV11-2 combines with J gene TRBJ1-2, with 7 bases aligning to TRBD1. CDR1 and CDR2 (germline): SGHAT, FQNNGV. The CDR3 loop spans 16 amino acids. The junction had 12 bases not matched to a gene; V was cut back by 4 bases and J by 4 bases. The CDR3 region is CASSSSGDRLFYGYTF. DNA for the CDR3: TGTGCCAGCAGCTCGTCGGGGGACAGATTATTCTATGGCTACACCTTC.

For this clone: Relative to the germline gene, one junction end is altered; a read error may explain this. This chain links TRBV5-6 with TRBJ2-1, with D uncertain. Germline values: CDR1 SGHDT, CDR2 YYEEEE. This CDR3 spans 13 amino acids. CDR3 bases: TGTGCCAGCAACTTGAGGCTCTACAATGAGCAGTTCTTC. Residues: CASNLRLYNEQFF.

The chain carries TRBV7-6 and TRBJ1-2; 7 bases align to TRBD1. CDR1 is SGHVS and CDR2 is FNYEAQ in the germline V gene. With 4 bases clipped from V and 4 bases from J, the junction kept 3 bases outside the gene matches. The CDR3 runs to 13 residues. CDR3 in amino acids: CASSYRDSYGYTF. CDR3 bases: TGTGCCAGCAGCTACCGGGACAGCTATGGCTACACCTTC.

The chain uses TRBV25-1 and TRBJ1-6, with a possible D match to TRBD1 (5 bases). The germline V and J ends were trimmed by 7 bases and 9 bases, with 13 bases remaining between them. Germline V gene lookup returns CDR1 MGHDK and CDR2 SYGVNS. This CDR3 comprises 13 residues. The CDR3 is CASIGQGSSPLHF. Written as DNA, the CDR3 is TGTGCCAGCATCGGACAAGGATCTTCACCCCTCCACTTT.

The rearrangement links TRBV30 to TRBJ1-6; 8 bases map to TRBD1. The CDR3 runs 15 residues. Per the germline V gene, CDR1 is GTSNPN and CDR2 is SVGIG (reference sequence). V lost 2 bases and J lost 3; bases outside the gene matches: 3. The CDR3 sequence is CAWSKTGVYNSPLHF. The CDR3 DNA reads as TGTGCCTGGAGTAAGACAGGGGTCTATAATTCACCCCTCCACTTT. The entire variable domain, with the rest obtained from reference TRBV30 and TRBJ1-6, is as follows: SQTIHQWPATLVQPVGSPLSLECTVEGTSNPNLYWYRQAAGRGLQLLFYSVGIGQISSEVPQNLSASRPQDRQFILSSKKLLLSDSGFYLCAWSKTGVYNSPLHFGNGTRLTVT.

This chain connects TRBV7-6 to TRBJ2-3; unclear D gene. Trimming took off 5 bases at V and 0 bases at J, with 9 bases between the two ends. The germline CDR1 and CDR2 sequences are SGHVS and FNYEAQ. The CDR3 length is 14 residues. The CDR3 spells CASSPRSSTDTQYF. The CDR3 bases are TGTGCCAGCAGCCCACGTAGTAGCACAGATACGCAGTATTTT.

In DNA, the CDR3 is TGTGCCAGCAGCCAAGGGCAAGCCCCAAATTCACCCCTCCACTTT. Amino acid sequence: CASSQGQAPNSPLHF. This chain joins TRBV14 and TRBJ1-6; D uncertain. The V and J ends lost 1 base and 7 bases respectively, with 11 bases between them. Per germline, CDR1 SGHDN and CDR2 FVKESK. The CDR3 contains 15 residues.

CDR3: CATHSVGGVLEGEQFF. DNA for the CDR3: TGTGCCACCCACTCGGTGGGGGGGGTCCTTGAGGGTGAGCAGTTCTTC. The V and J genes are TRBV15 and TRBJ2-1; 7 bases map to TRBD2. V lost 8 bases and J lost 9; bases outside the gene matches: 19. Germline CDR1 and CDR2: LNHNV and YYDKDF (reference sequence). This CDR3 is built from 16 residues.

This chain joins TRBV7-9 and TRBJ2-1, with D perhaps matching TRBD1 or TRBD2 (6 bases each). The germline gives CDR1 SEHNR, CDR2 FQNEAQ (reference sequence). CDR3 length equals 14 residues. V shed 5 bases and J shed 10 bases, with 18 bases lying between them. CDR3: CASSPGWGAEEQFF. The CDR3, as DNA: TGTGCCAGCAGCCCCGGGTGGGGGGCCGAAGAGCAGTTCTTC.

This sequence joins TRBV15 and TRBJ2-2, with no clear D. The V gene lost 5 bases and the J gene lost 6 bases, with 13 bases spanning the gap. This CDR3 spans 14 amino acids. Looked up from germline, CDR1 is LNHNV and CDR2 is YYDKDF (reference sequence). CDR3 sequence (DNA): TGTGCCACCAGCCCTTTCAGGAAACCCGGGGAGCTGTTTTTT. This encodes CATSPFRKPGELFF.

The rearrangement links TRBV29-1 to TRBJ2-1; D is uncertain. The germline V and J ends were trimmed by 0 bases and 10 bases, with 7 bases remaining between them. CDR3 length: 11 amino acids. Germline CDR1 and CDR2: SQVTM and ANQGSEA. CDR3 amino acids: CSVEDRPEQFF. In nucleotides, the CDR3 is TGCAGCGTTGAAGACAGGCCCGAGCAGTTCTTC.

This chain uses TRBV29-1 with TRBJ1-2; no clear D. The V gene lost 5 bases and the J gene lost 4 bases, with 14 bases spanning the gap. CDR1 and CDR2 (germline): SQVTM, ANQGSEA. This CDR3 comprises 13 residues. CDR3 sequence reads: CSVSSRASYGYTF. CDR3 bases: TGCAGCGTTTCTTCGAGGGCAAGCTATGGCTACACCTTC. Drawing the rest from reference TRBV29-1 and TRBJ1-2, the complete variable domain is SAVISQKPSRDICQRGTSLTIQCQVDSQVTMMFWYRQQPGQSLTLIATANQGSEATYESGFVIDKFPISRPNLTFSTLTVSNMSPEDSSIYLCSVSSRASYGYTFGSGTRLTVV.

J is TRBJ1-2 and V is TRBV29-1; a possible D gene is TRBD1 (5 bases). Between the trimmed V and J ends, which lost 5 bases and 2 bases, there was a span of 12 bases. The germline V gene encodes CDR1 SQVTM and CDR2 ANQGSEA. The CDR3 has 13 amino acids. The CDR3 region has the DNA TGCAGCGTTCTGACAGTACAAAACTATGGCTACACCTTC. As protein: CSVLTVQNYGYTF.

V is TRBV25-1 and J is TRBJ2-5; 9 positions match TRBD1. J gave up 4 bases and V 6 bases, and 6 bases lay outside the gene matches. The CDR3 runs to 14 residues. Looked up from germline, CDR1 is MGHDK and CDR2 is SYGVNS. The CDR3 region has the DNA TGTGCCAGCAGCCTCCGGGACAGGGCAGAGACCCAGTACTTC. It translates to CASSLRDRAETQYF.

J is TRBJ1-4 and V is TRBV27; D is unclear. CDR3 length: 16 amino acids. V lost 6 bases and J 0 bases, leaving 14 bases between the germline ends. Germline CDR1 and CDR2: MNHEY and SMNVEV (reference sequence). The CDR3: CASSPLRAATNEKLFF. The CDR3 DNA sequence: TGTGCCAGCAGCCCACTTAGGGCAGCAACTAATGAAAAACTGTTTTTT.

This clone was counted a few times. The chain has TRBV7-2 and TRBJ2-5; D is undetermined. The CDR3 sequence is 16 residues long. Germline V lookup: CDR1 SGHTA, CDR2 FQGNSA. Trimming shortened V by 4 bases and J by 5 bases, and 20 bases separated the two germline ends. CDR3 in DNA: TGTGCCAGCAGCTCCCACCCGGGTCCTAAAGGGGAGACCCAGTACTTC. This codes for CASSSHPGPKGETQYF.

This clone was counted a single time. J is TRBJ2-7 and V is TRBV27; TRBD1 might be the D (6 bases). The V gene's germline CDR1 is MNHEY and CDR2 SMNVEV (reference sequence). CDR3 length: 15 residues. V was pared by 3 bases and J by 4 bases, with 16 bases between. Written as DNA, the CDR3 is TGTGCCAGCAGTTTTGGGGGCGCGAATGGGTACGAGCAGTACTTC. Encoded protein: CASSFGGANGYEQYF.

CDR3 protein: CSVVLRSRAGELFF. The CDR3 DNA is TGCAGCGTTGTCTTGCGCAGTCGCGCCGGGGAGCTGTTTTTT. The V gene is TRBV29-1, the J gene TRBJ2-2, with no clear D. Trimming removed 4 bases from V and 6 bases from J, with 15 bases in between. Germline CDR1 SQVTM, CDR2 ANQGSEA. The CDR3 covers 14 residues.

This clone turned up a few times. The CDR3 coding sequence is TGTGCCAGCAAGGCGGGGAAAGGGACCGGGGAGCTGTTTTTT. Translating gives CASKAGKGTGELFF. The chain has TRBV2 and TRBJ2-2, with a weak D call TRBD2 (6 bases). Germline values: CDR1 SNHLY, CDR2 FYNNEI. Between the trimmed V and J ends, which lost 7 bases and 5 bases, there was a span of 14 bases. The CDR3 sequence is 14 residues long. The variable domain in full, completed from reference TRBV2 and TRBJ2-2, reads EPEVTQTPSHQVTQMGQEVILRCVPISNHLYFYWYRQILGQKVEFLVSFYNNEISEKSEIFDDQFSVERPDGSNFTLKIRSTKLEDSAMYFCASKAGKGTGELFFGEGSRLTVL.

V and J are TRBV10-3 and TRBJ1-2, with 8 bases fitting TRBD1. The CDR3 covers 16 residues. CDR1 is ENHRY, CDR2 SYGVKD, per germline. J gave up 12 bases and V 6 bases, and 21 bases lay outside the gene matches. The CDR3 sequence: CAISPVVNGQGSDHTF. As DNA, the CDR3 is TGTGCCATCAGCCCAGTTGTGAATGGACAGGGCTCCGATCACACCTTC.

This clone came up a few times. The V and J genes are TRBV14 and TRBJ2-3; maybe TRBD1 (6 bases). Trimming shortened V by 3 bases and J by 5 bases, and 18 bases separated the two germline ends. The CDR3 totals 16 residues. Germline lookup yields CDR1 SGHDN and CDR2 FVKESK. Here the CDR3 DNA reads TGTGCCAGCAGCCATCCCAACCCAGGGGTCGTAGATACGCAGTATTTT. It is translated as CASSHPNPGVVDTQYF.

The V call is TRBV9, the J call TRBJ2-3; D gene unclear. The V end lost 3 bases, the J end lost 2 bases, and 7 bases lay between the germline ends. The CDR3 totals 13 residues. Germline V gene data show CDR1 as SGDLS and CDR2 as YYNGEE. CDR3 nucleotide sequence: TGTGCCAGCAGCGCAGACCTCACAGATACGCAGTATTTT. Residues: CASSADLTDTQYF.

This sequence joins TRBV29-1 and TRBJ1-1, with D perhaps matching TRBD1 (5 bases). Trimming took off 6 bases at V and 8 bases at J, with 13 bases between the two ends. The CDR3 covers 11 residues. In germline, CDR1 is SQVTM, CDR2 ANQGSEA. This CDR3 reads CSVLRGGEAFF. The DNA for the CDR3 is TGCAGCGTACTTAGGGGAGGCGAAGCTTTCTTT.

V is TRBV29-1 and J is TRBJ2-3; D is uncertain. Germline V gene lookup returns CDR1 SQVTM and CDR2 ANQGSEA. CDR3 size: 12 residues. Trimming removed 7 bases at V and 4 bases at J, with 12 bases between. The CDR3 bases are TGCAGCGCTTCGAACCTGCCAGATACGCAGTATTTT. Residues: CSASNLPDTQYF.

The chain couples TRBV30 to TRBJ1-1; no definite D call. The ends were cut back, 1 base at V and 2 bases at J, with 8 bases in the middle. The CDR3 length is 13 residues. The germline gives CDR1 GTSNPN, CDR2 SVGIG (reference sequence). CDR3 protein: CAWSAQDNTEAFF. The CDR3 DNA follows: TGTGCCTGGAGTGCCCAGGACAACACTGAAGCTTTCTTT.